Listed here are 17 T cell receptor beta chains from one sample, sequenced in a study of OX40 agonist ivuxolimab in advanced cancers. Repertoires were generated with immunoSEQ multiplex PCR, while TCRdb's copy carries only in-frame clones and drops some. The sample lists some 11,000 clones; about four fifths were seen once. The sequences come from CD4+ or CD8+ T cells sorted from blood, collected in a trial of the OX40 agonist ivuxolimab. The receptors here all came from an adult with an advanced solid tumor such as melanoma, head and neck, liver or kidney cancer.

The J gene is TRBJ1-3, the V gene TRBV2; D might be TRBD1 (6 bases). Germline assignment: CDR1 SNHLY and CDR2 FYNNEI. Trimming left V 5 bases short and J 4 bases short, with 12 bases between. The CDR3 contains 14 residues. The CDR3 loop is CASSWTETGNTIYF. The CDR3 DNA sequence: TGTGCCAGCAGTTGGACAGAGACGGGAAACACCATATATTTT.

CDR3 protein: CASSLRAAPYEQYF. CDR3 DNA: TGTGCCAGCAGTTTAAGGGCAGCCCCCTACGAGCAGTACTTC. J is TRBJ2-7 and V is TRBV28; no clear D. Per the germline V gene, CDR1 is MDHEN and CDR2 is SYDVKM. The germline V and J ends were trimmed by 2 bases and 2 bases, with 10 bases remaining between them. The CDR3 sequence is 14 residues long.

This clone was seen more than once but under ten times. The chain has TRBV7-9 and TRBJ2-3; no definite D call. Germline CDR1 is SEHNR and CDR2 is FQNEAQ (reference sequence). Between the trimmed V and J ends, which lost 2 bases and 7 bases, there was a span of 7 bases. This CDR3 is 12 amino acids long. The CDR3 DNA sequence: TGTGCCAGCAGCTTACAAGAGTATACGCAGTATTTT. Protein sequence: CASSLQEYTQYF.

This chain joins TRBV28 and TRBJ1-4; D uncertain. The CDR3 loop spans 14 amino acids. Trimming cost V 3 bases and J 8 bases, with 13 bases left between them. Germline assignment: CDR1 MDHEN and CDR2 SYDVKM. In DNA form, the CDR3 reads TGTGCCAGCAGTTTTGGTCAGGCGAGCGAAAAACTGTTTTTT. This gives the protein CASSFGQASEKLFF. Supplemented by reference TRBV28 and TRBJ1-4, the full variable domain reads DVKVTQSSRYLVKRTGEKVFLECVQDMDHENMFWYRQDPGLGLRLIYFSYDVKMKEKGDIPEGYSVSREKKERFSLILESASTNQTSMYLCASSFGQASEKLFFGSGTQLSVL.

The CDR3 coding sequence is TGTGCCAGCAGTGGGCCTGCAACTAATGAAAAACTGTTTTTT. It codes for CASSGPATNEKLFF. This sequence joins TRBV2 and TRBJ1-4; D gene ambiguous. There are 14 residues in the CDR3. V gave up 4 bases and J gave up 0 bases, with 6 bases separating them. CDR1 is SNHLY and CDR2 is FYNNEI in the germline V gene.

V usage is TRBV2 and J usage is TRBJ2-3; perhaps TRBD1 as D (5 bases). Trimming removed 3 bases from V and 0 bases from J, with 13 bases in between. CDR3 length: 16 residues. Germline V gives CDR1 SNHLY, CDR2 FYNNEI. CDR3 in amino acids: CASSDRDLYSTDTQYF. CDR3 sequence (DNA): TGTGCCAGCAGTGACAGGGATTTGTATAGCACAGATACGCAGTATTTT.

V and J are TRBV4-3 and TRBJ1-1; no clear D gene. Between the trimmed V and J ends, which lost 1 base and 1 base, there was a span of 7 bases. The CDR3 is made up of 14 amino acids. Germline V gene lookup returns CDR1 LGHNA and CDR2 YSLEER. The CDR3, as DNA: TGCGCCAGCAGCCAAGGACGGGGGAACACTGAAGCTTTCTTT. It encodes CASSQGRGNTEAFF.

The chain couples TRBV19 to TRBJ1-1; 7 bases match TRBD1. The V segment lost 0 bases and the J segment 3 bases; nucleotides outside the gene matches: 7. The CDR3 is 16 amino acids. The germline CDR1 and CDR2 sequences are LNHDA and SQIVND (reference sequence). The CDR3 loop reads CASSIDLSGQHTEAFF. The CDR3 bases are TGTGCCAGTAGTATAGATCTGTCGGGACAGCACACTGAAGCTTTCTTT.

The count of this clone is one. The chain combines TRBV19 with TRBJ2-1; 8 bases map to TRBD1. This CDR3 region has 13 residues. Trimming at V came to 10 bases and at J to 3 bases, leaving 5 bases not matched to a gene. Germline CDR1 LNHDA, CDR2 SQIVND (reference sequence). CDR3: CATKDRDYNEQFF. As DNA, the CDR3 is TGTGCCACAAAGGACAGGGACTACAATGAGCAGTTCTTC.

The chain employs TRBV4-1 and TRBJ2-1, with D hard to call. There are 17 residues in the CDR3. V was clipped by 0 bases and J by 0 bases, with 12 bases between them. Germline CDR1 is MGHRA and CDR2 is YSYEKL. Here the CDR3 DNA reads TGCGCCAGCAGCCAAGATCTATTGGAAAGCTCCTACAATGAGCAGTTCTTC. Its translation: CASSQDLLESSYNEQFF.

By share of the sample, this clone is medium-sized. The rearrangement uses TRBV7-9 and TRBJ2-7; D is perhaps TRBD1 or TRBD2 (5 bases each). From germline, CDR1 is SEHNR and CDR2 FQNEAQ (reference sequence). The CDR3 has 14 amino acids. The germline V and J ends were trimmed by 8 bases and 7 bases, with 21 bases remaining between them. The CDR3 DNA reads as TGTGCCAGCTCGCGGGCGCTTCATTCAGGGGAGCAGTACTTC. Translating gives CASSRALHSGEQYF.

This rearrangement joins TRBV7-2 to TRBJ2-7; possibly TRBD1 for D (6 bases). The CDR3 runs 16 residues. CDR1 is SGHTA and CDR2 is FQGNSA in the germline V gene. The V end was cut by 4 bases, the J end by 4 bases, with 20 bases between. The CDR3 DNA follows: TGTGCCAGCAGCTCGGCGAGTTTACAGGGCGGGTACGAGCAGTACTTC. Its protein product is CASSSASLQGGYEQYF. Supplemented by reference TRBV7-2 and TRBJ2-7, the full variable domain reads GAGVSQSPSNKVTEKGKDVELRCDPISGHTALYWYRQSLGQGLEFLIYFQGNSAPDKSGLPSDRFSAERTGGSVSTLTIQRTQQEDSAVYLCASSSASLQGGYEQYFGPGTRLTVT.

The V and J genes are TRBV5-6 and TRBJ2-7; 8 bases agree with TRBD1. Germline V lookup: CDR1 SGHDT, CDR2 YYEEEE. The junction had 8 bases not matched to a gene; V was cut back by 4 bases and J by 2 bases. There are 15 residues in the CDR3. CDR3 coding DNA: TGTGCCAGCAGCGTAGGACAGGGATTTACCTACGAGCAGTACTTC. It translates to CASSVGQGFTYEQYF.

The chain couples TRBV6-5 to TRBJ2-2, with 9 bases lining up with TRBD1. Trimming at V came to 6 bases and at J to 6 bases, leaving 2 bases not matched to a gene. The V gene's germline CDR1 is MNHEY and CDR2 SVGAGI. The CDR3 totals 13 residues. This CDR3 reads CASSRTGAGELFF. The CDR3 DNA is TGTGCCAGCAGCCGGACAGGGGCCGGGGAGCTGTTTTTT.

This clone was found a few times. V gene TRBV4-1 combines with J gene TRBJ2-7; 7 nucleotides agree with TRBD2. This CDR3 is 16 amino acids long. The ends lost 0 bases at V and 1 base at J; junction bases unmatched: 6. The germline V gene has CDR1 MGHRA and CDR2 YSYEKL. CDR3 residues: CASSQDAASGSYEQYF. The CDR3 DNA reads TGCGCCAGCAGCCAAGATGCGGCTAGCGGATCCTACGAGCAGTACTTC.

This clone was recorded once. The rearrangement joins TRBV28 to TRBJ1-1, with D possibly being TRBD1 (5 bases). This CDR3 has 14 amino acids. V was shortened by 5 bases and J by 1 base, with 11 bases between the two germline ends. CDR1 and CDR2 (germline): MDHEN, SYDVKM. The DNA of the CDR3 is TGTGCCAGCAGTACGAGGGGAGGGAACACTGAAGCTTTCTTT. Translation: CASSTRGGNTEAFF.

The V and J genes are TRBV28 and TRBJ1-5; D gene uncertain. Trimming cost V 0 bases and J 0 bases, with 3 bases left between them. The CDR3 totals 14 residues. Germline CDR1 is MDHEN and CDR2 is SYDVKM. The CDR3 is CASSLWDSNQPQHF. In DNA form, the CDR3 reads TGTGCCAGCAGTTTATGGGATAGCAATCAGCCCCAGCATTTT.